The 7 T cell receptor beta chains below come from one sample, sequenced in a study of OX40 agonist ivuxolimab in advanced cancers. Produced via immunoSEQ multiplex PCR; TCRdb's table is partial and in-frame only. The sample lists about 93,000 clones, approximately 90% occurring once. The source was CD4+ or CD8+ T cells sorted from blood, collected in a trial of the OX40 agonist ivuxolimab. Receptor source: an adult with an advanced solid tumor such as melanoma, head and neck, liver or kidney cancer.

The CDR3 sequence: CATSRRGTAETQYF. CDR3 sequence (DNA): TGTGCCACCAGCAGGAGGGGGACAGCGGAGACCCAGTACTTC. J is TRBJ2-5 and V is TRBV15; 7 bases are a match to TRBD1. The junction had 6 bases not matched to a gene; V was cut back by 3 bases and J by 5 bases. CDR3 size: 14 residues. CDR1 LNHNV and CDR2 YYDKDF come from the germline V gene (reference sequence).

Of note for this clone: The sample contains more than one DNA sequence encoding this CDR3. The chain links TRBV5-1 to TRBJ2-5; D unclear. This CDR3 contains 11 residues. Trimming took 1 base from V and 2 from J, leaving 0 bases between them. CDR1 is SGHRS, CDR2 YFSETQ, per germline. This CDR3 is CASSLQETQYF. The CDR3 DNA sequence: TGCGCCAGCAGCTTGCAAGAGACCCAGTACTTC.

This clone has a handful of counts. The gene calls are TRBV18 and TRBJ2-5, with a possible D match to TRBD2 (6 bases). The CDR3 is 14 amino acids. CDR1 is KGHSH and CDR2 is LQKENI in the germline V gene. With 2 bases removed from V and 4 bases from J, the gap between germline ends came to 11 bases. For the CDR3, the DNA is TGTGCCAGCTCACCAGGAGGGACGGGAGAGACCCAGTACTTC. It translates to CASSPGGTGETQYF.

This chain connects TRBV13 to TRBJ1-3; possible D gene TRBD1, 5 bases. Germline V gene data show CDR1 as PRHDT and CDR2 as FYEKMQ (reference sequence). The CDR3 runs to 14 residues. Between the trimmed V and J ends, which lost 2 bases and 11 bases, there was a span of 16 bases. The CDR3 sequence is CASSLLQESTSIYF. DNA of the CDR3: TGTGCCAGCAGCTTATTACAGGAGTCAACTTCCATATATTTT. Full variable domain (remainder filled in from reference TRBV13 and TRBJ1-3): AAGVIQSPRHLIKEKRETATLKCYPIPRHDTVYWYQQGPGQDPQFLISFYEKMQSDKGSIPDRFSAQQFSDYHSELNMSSLELGDSALYFCASSLLQESTSIYFGEGSWLTVV.

CDR3 protein: CASTARSAGGNYNEQFF. CDR3 sequence (DNA): TGCGCCAGCACCGCCCGGAGCGCGGGGGGGAACTACAATGAGCAGTTCTTC. V usage is TRBV10-2 and J usage is TRBJ2-1; 9 nucleotides agree with TRBD2. Trimming cost V 7 bases and J 3 bases; bases outside gene matches: 13. In germline, CDR1 is WSHSY, CDR2 SAAADI. This CDR3 spans 17 amino acids.

Only a few counts were recorded for this clone. Other DNA sequences from this sample encode an identical CDR3 as well. This rearrangement joins TRBV5-8 to TRBJ2-3; 7 bases line up with TRBD2. The V gene's germline CDR1 is SGHTS and CDR2 YDEGEE. Germline trimming cut 1 base from V and 3 bases from J; bases unmatched to any gene: 5. The CDR3 extends over 15 amino acids. CDR3 protein: CASSLLLAGTDTQYF. The CDR3 DNA sequence: TGTGCCAGCAGCTTGCTGTTAGCGGGTACAGATACGCAGTATTTT.

The chain employs TRBV10-3 and TRBJ1-5; the match to TRBD1 covers 7 bases. The CDR3 contains 15 residues. Germline assignment: CDR1 ENHRY and CDR2 SYGVKD. V was pared by 2 bases and J by 5 bases, with 6 bases of the junction left unmatched. In DNA, the CDR3 is TGTGCCATCAGTGAGATCACAGGGGAGGATCAGCCCCAGCATTTT. Residues: CAISEITGEDQPQHF.